The TCR beta chain under discussion was sequenced for a study of CD8 T cells in Susac syndrome. Concerning this clonotype itself: At one boundary the junction diverges from the germline segment, which might be a read error.

The authors reverse transcribed roughly 0.5 to 1 ug RNA with random hexamers. TCRdb passed the immunoSEQ multiplex PCR reads through MiXCR, listing each CDR3 protein once. Seen here are roughly 150,000 distinct CDR3 sequences, 90% to 95% observed once, and the top ten hold approximately 0.073%. The CDR3 is made up of 14 amino acids. The germline V gene encodes CDR1 LGHNA and CDR2 YSLEER. Sample: CD4+ T cells from PBMCs. This TCR was recovered from a human donor in good health. The rearrangement joins TRBV4-3 to TRBJ2-5; D is undetermined. The CDR3: CASSRTTCKEAQYF. CDR3 DNA: TGCGCCAGCAGCCGCACCACCTGTAAAGAGGCCCAGTACTTC.